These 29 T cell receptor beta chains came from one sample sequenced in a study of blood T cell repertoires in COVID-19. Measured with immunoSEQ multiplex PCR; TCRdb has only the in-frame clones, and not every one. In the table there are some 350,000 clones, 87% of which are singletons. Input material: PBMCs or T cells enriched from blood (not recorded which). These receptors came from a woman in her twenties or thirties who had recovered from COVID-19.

CDR3 region: CASRPTSQETQYF. DNA of the CDR3: TGTGCCAGCAGGCCAACATCACAAGAGACCCAGTACTTC. V and J are TRBV5-4 and TRBJ2-5; no definite D call. Germline lookup yields CDR1 SGHNT and CDR2 YYREEE (reference sequence). This CDR3 has 13 residues. V lost 5 bases, J lost 2 bases, and 10 bases lay in between.

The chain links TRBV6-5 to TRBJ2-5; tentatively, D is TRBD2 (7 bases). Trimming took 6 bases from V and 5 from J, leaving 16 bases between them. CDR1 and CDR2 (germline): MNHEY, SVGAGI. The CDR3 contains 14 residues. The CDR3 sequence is CASSKGGAGETQYF. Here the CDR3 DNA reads TGTGCCAGCAGCAAGGGGGGGGCCGGGGAGACCCAGTACTTC.

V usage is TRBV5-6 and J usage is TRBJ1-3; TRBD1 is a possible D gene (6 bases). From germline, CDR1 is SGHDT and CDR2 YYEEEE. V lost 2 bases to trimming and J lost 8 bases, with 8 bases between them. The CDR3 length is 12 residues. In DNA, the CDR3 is TGTGCCAGCAGCTTACAGGGCCACACCATATATTTT. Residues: CASSLQGHTIYF.

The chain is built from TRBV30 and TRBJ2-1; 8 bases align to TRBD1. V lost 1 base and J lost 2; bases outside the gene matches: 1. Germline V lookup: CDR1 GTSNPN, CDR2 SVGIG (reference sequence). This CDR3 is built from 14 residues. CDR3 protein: CAWSADRAYNEQFF. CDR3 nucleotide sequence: TGTGCCTGGAGTGCGGACAGGGCCTACAATGAGCAGTTCTTC.

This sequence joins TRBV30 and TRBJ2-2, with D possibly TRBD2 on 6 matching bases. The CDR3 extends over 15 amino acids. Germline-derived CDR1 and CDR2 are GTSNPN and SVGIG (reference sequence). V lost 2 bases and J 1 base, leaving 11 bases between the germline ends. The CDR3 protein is CAWSTNGGNTGELFF. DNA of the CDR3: TGTGCCTGGAGTACTAACGGGGGGAACACCGGGGAGCTGTTTTTT.

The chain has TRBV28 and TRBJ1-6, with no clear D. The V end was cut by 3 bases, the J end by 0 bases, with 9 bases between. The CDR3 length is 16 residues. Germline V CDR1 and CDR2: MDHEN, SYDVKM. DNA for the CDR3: TGTGCCAGCAGTTTGATGGGGAGCTCCTATAATTCACCCCTCCACTTT. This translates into CASSLMGSSYNSPLHF.

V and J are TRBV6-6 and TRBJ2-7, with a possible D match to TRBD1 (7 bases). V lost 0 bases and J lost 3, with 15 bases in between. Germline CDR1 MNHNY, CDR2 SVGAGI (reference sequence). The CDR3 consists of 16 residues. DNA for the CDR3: TGTGCCAGCAGTTACTCGGGGACAGCCGGGAGCTACGAGCAGTACTTC. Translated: CASSYSGTAGSYEQYF.

Here the CDR3 DNA reads TGCGCCAGCAGCCCGGACAGGGGTTGGACTGAAGCTTTCTTT. Translation gives CASSPDRGWTEAFF. This chain links TRBV5-1 with TRBJ1-1, with 9 bases matching TRBD1. Germline values: CDR1 SGHRS, CDR2 YFSETQ. CDR3 length: 14 amino acids. V was clipped by 4 bases and J by 5 bases; unmatched bases: 6.

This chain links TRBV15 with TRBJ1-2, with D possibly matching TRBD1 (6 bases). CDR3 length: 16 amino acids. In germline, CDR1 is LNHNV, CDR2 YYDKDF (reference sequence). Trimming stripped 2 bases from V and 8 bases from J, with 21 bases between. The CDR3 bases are TGTGCCACCAGCAGACATCATATACAGGGTTTCGACGGCTACACCTTC. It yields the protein CATSRHHIQGFDGYTF.

The CDR3 reads CASNNRPWGSPLHF. CDR3 nucleotide sequence: TGTGCCAGCAACAACAGGCCGTGGGGTTCACCCCTCCACTTT. The V call is TRBV5-4, the J call TRBJ1-6, with a possible D match to TRBD1 (5 bases). The CDR3 extends over 14 amino acids. Germline assignment: CDR1 SGHNT and CDR2 YYREEE (reference sequence). V was shortened by 6 bases and J by 9 bases, with 16 bases between the two germline ends.

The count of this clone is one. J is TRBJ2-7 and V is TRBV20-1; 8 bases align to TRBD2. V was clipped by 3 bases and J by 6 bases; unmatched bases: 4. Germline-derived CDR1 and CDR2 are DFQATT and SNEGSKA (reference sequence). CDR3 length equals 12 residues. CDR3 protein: CSASWAGGEQYF. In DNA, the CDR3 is TGCAGTGCTAGTTGGGCGGGGGGCGAGCAGTACTTC.

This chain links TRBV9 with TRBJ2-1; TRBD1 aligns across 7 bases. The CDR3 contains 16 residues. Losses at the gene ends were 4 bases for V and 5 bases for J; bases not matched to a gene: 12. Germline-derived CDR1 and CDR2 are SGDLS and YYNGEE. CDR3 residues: CASSPPTGRADNEQFF. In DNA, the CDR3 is TGTGCCAGCAGCCCCCCGACAGGGCGGGCCGACAATGAGCAGTTCTTC.

DNA of the CDR3: TGCGCCAGCAGTCCGCAGGGGAACACTGAAGCTTTCTTT. Amino acid sequence: CASSPQGNTEAFF. The gene calls are TRBV5-1 and TRBJ1-1, with TRBD1 as a possible D gene (5 bases). V shed 5 bases and J shed 1 base, with 9 bases lying between them. Germline V gene sequence: CDR1 SGHRS, CDR2 YFSETQ. The CDR3 extends over 13 amino acids.

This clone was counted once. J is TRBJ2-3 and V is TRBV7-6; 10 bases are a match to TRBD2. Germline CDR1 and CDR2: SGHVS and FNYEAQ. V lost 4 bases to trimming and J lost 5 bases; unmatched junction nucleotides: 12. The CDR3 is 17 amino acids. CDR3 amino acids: CASSSPLALAGRDTQYF. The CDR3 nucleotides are TGTGCCAGCAGCTCCCCTCTCGCACTAGCGGGGCGAGATACGCAGTATTTT.

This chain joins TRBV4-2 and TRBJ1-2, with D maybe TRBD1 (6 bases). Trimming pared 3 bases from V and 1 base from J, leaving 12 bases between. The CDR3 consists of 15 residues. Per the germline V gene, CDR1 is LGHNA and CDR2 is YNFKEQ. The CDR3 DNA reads TGTGCCAGCAGCCAGGGGGCCAGGTTTAACTATGGCTACACCTTC. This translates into CASSQGARFNYGYTF.

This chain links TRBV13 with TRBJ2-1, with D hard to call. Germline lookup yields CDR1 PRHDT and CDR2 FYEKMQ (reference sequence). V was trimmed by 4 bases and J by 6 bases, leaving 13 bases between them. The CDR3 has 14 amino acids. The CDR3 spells CASSSPAEGNEQFF. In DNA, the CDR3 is TGTGCCAGCAGCTCCCCCGCGGAAGGCAATGAGCAGTTCTTC.

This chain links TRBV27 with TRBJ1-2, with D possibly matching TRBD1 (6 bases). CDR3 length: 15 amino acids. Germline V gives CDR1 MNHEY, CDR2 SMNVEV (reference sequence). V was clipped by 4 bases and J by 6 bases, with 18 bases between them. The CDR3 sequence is CASSSWGQGTHGYTF. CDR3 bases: TGTGCCAGCAGTTCCTGGGGGCAGGGGACCCATGGCTACACCTTC.

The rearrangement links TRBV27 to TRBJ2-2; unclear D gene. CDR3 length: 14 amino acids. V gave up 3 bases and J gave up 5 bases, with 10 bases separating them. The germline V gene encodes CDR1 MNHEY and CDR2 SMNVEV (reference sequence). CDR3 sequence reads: CASSFGQETGELFF. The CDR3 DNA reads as TGTGCCAGCAGTTTCGGTCAGGAAACCGGGGAGCTGTTTTTT.

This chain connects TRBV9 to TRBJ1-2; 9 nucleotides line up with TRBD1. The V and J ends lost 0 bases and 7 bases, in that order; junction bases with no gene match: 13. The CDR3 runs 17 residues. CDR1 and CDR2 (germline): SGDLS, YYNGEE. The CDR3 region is CASSVVQGDREISGYTF. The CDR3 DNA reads TGTGCCAGCAGCGTAGTTCAGGGGGACAGGGAGATTAGTGGCTACACCTTC.

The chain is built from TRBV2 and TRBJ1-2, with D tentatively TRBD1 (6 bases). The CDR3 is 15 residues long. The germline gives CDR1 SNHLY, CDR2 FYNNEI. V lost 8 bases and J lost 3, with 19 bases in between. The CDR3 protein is CASGGGHPRDYGYTF. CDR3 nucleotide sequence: TGTGCCAGCGGGGGGGGACACCCCCGGGACTATGGCTACACCTTC. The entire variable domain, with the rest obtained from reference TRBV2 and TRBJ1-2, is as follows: EPEVTQTPSHQVTQMGQEVILRCVPISNHLYFYWYRQILGQKVEFLVSFYNNEISEKSEIFDDQFSVERPDGSNFTLKIRSTKLEDSAMYFCASGGGHPRDYGYTFGSGTRLTVV.

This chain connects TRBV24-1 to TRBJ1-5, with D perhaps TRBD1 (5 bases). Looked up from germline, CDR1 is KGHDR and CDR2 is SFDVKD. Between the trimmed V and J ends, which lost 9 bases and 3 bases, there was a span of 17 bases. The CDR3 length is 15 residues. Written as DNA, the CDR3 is TGTGCCACCTCGGATGAAGGGGATTCCAATCAGCCCCAGCATTTT. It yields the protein CATSDEGDSNQPQHF.

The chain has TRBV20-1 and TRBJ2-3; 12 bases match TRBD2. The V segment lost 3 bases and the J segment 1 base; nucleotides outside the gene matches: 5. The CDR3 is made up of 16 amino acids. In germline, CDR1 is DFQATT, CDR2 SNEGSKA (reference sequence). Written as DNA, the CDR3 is TGCAGTGCTAGTAGACTAGCGGGGGCCCGCACAGATACGCAGTATTTT. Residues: CSASRLAGARTDTQYF.

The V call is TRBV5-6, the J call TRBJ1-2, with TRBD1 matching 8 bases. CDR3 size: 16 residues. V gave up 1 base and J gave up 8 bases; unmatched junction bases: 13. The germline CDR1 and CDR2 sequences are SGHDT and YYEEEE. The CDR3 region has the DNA TGTGCCAGCAGCTTGTATCGGTGGACAGGGAACGGAGGCTACACCTTC. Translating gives CASSLYRWTGNGGYTF.

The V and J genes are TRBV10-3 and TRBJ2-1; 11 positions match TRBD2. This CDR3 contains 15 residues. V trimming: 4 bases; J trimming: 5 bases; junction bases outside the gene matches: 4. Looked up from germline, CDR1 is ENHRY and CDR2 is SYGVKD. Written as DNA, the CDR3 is TGTGCCATCAGTGGACTAGCGGGGATTAACAATGAGCAGTTCTTC. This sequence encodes CAISGLAGINNEQFF.

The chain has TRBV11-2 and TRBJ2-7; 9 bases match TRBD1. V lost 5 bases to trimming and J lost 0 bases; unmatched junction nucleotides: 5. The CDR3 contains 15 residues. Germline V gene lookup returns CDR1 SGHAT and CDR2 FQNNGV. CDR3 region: CASSHSDRGSYEQYF. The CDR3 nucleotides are TGTGCCAGCAGCCACTCGGACAGGGGCTCCTACGAGCAGTACTTC.

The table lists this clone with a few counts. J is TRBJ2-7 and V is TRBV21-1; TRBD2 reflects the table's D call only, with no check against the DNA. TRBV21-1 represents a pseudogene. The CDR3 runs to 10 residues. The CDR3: CASSPLQQYF. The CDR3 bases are TGTGCCAGCAGTCCCCTACAGCAGTACTTC.

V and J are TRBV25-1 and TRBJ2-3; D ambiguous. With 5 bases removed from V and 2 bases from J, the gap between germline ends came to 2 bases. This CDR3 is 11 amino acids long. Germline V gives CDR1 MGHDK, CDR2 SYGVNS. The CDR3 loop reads CASSYTDTQYF. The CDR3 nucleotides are TGTGCCAGCAGTTACACAGATACGCAGTATTTT.

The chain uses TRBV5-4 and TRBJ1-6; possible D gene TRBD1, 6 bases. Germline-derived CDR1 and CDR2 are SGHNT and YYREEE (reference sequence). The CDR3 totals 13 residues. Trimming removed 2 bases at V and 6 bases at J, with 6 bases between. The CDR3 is CASSFRGNSPLHF. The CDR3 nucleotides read TGTGCCAGCAGCTTCAGGGGTAATTCACCCCTCCACTTT.

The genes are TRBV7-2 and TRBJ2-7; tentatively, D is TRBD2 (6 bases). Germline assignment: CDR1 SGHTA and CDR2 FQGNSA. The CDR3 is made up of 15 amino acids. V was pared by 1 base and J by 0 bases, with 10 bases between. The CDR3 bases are TGTGCCAGCAGCTTAGTGTACGGGAGCTCCTACGAGCAGTACTTC. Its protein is CASSLVYGSSYEQYF.